Detailed here is one T cell receptor beta chain. Its cognate antigen is unknown. V shed 1 base and J shed 2 bases, with 8 bases lying between them. The germline CDR1 and CDR2 sequences are MGHRA and YSYEKL. There are 14 residues in the CDR3. This entry is derived from a study of T cells in Graves' hyperthyroidism and ophthalmopathy. Regions amplified from RNA transcripts were the TCR beta CDR3 regions. The HTBI primer set was used in a first-round RT-PCR of the TCR CDR3. TCRdb re-called the multiplex PCR reads through MiXCR, storing one row per CDR3 protein. The profile covers under 350,000 distinct CDR3 sequences, with 18% appearing a single time and around 50% taken by the ten largest. Broader study findings: Most thyroid-expanded clonotypes above 0.001 were also found in blood.

This clonotype was obtained from a woman between 45 and 60 years old with Graves' hyperthyroidism. The rearrangement uses TRBV4-1 and TRBJ1-2; TRBD1 is a possible D gene (5 bases). Sequencing used blood. As DNA, the CDR3 is TGCGCCAGCAGCCAAGTCCGACAGAACTATGGCTACACCTTC. It specifies CASSQVRQNYGYTF.